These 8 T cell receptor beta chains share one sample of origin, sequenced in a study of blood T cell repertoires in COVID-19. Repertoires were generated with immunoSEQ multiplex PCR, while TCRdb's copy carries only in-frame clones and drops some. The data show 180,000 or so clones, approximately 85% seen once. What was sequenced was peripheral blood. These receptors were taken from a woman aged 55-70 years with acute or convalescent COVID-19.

CDR3 amino acids: CASSKRQVNQPQHF. CDR3 coding DNA: TGTGCCAGCAGTAAGCGACAGGTTAATCAGCCCCAGCATTTT. V usage is TRBV6-5 and J usage is TRBJ1-5; possible D gene TRBD1, 6 bases. This CDR3 has 14 amino acids. The germline gives CDR1 MNHEY, CDR2 SVGAGI. The V end lost 5 bases, the J end lost 4 bases, and 12 bases lay between the germline ends.

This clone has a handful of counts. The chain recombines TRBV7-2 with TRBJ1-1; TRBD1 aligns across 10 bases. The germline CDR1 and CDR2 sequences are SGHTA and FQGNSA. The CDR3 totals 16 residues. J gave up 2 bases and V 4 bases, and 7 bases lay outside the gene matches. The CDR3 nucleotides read TGTGCCAGCAGCTACTCCTCGACAGGGGGCAACACTGAAGCTTTCTTT. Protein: CASSYSSTGGNTEAFF.

The CDR3 loop is CSVEAGAEAFF. CDR3 nucleotides: TGCAGCGTTGAGGCCGGGGCTGAAGCTTTCTTT. V is TRBV29-1 and J is TRBJ1-1; D ambiguous. Germline V gives CDR1 SQVTM, CDR2 ANQGSEA. V gave up 3 bases and J gave up 6 bases, with 8 bases separating them. This CDR3 spans 11 amino acids.

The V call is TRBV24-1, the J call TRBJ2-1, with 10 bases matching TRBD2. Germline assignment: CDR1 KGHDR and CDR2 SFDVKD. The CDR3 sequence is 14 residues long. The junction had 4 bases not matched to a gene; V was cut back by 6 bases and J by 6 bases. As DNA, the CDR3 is TGTGCCACCAGTAGGTCTAGCGGGAGCAATGAGCAGTTCTTC. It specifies CATSRSSGSNEQFF.

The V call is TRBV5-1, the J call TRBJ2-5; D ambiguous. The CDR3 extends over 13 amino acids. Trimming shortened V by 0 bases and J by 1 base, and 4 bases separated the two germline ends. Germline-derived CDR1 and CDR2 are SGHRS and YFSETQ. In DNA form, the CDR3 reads TGCGCCAGCAGCTTGGGAGGCCAAGAGACCCAGTACTTC. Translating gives CASSLGGQETQYF.

Written as DNA, the CDR3 is TGCAGCGTTGAAGGTGGCAGGGGGTGGGACACTGAAGCTTTCTTT. Translated: CSVEGGRGWDTEAFF. The V gene is TRBV29-1, the J gene TRBJ1-1; 7 bases align to TRBD1. This CDR3 contains 15 residues. The junction had 8 bases not matched to a gene; V was cut back by 1 base and J by 3 bases. CDR1 SQVTM and CDR2 ANQGSEA come from the germline V gene.

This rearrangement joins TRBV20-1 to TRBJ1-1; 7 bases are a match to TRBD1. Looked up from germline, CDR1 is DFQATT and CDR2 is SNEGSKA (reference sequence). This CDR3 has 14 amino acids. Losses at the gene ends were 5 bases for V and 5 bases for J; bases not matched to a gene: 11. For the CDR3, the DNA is TGCAGTGCTCGTGGACAGGTTTGGGAAACTGAAGCTTTCTTT. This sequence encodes CSARGQVWETEAFF.

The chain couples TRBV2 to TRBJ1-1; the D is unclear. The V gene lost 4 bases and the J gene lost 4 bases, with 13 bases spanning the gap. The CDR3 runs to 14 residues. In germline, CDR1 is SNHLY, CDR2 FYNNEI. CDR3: CASSAQLEGTEAFF. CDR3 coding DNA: TGTGCCAGCAGTGCACAGCTTGAAGGCACTGAAGCTTTCTTT.